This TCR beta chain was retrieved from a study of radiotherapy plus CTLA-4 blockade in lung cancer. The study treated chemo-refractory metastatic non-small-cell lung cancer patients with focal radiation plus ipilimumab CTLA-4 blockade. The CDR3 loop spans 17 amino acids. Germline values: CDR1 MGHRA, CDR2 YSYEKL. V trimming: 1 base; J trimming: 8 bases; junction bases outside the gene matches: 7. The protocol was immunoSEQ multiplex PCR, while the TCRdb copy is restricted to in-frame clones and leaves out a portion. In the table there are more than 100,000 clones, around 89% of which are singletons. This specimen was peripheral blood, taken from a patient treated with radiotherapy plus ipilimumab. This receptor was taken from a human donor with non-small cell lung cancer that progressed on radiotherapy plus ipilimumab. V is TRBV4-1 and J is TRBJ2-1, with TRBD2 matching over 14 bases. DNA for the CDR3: TGCGCCAGCAGCCAAGTAAAGCTGGGACTAGCGGGAGATGAGCAGTTCTTC. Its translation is CASSQVKLGLAGDEQFF.